The 32 T cell receptor beta chains reported below all come from one sample, sequenced in a study of cytomegalovirus exposure and HLA in healthy donors. Only in-frame clones appear in the TCRdb table, and some are missing; sequencing was by immunoSEQ multiplex PCR. The data contain a few hundred thousand clones, roughly 91% of them singletons. Sequences were obtained from PBMCs. The receptors originated from a woman aged 25 to 39 in good health and CMV-seronegative.

In DNA, the CDR3 is TGTGCCAGCAGCTTAGGACCAACGGCCTACGAGCAGTACTTC. The encoded protein is CASSLGPTAYEQYF. The chain carries TRBV7-8 and TRBJ2-7; no reliable D call. V gave up 1 base and J gave up 2 bases, with 9 bases separating them. There are 14 residues in the CDR3. The germline gives CDR1 SGHVS, CDR2 FQNEAQ. Combining the CDR3 with reference TRBV7-8 and TRBJ2-7 gives the whole variable domain GAGVSQSPRYKVAKRGQDVALRCDPISGHVSLFWYQQALGQGPEFLTYFQNEAQLDKSGLPSDRFFAERPEGSVSTLKIQRTQQEDSAVYLCASSLGPTAYEQYFGPGTRLTVT.

The chain couples TRBV6-5 to TRBJ1-2, with TRBD1 matching 8 bases. The trim removed 7 bases at V and 4 bases at J, leaving 5 bases unmatched. CDR1 is MNHEY and CDR2 is SVGAGI in the germline V gene. The CDR3 runs 13 residues. CDR3 in amino acids: CASTRGQSYGYTF. The CDR3 region has the DNA TGTGCCAGCACCAGGGGGCAGAGCTATGGCTACACCTTC.

This rearrangement joins TRBV29-1 to TRBJ2-5, with 9 bases identical to TRBD1. The CDR3 sequence is 14 residues long. Germline CDR1 is SQVTM and CDR2 is ANQGSEA. V trimming: 4 bases; J trimming: 4 bases; junction bases outside the gene matches: 7. The CDR3 bases are TGCAGCGTTGTGACAGGGGGTGTAGGAGAGACCCAGTACTTC. It codes for CSVVTGGVGETQYF.

In DNA, the CDR3 is TGTGCCAGCAGTAGACTCAATCAGCCCCAGCATTTT. It is translated as CASSRLNQPQHF. The chain couples TRBV28 to TRBJ1-5, with D hard to call. Germline loops: CDR1 MDHEN, CDR2 SYDVKM. This CDR3 is built from 12 residues. Deletions cut 5 bases from V and 3 bases from J, with 5 bases between.

The chain combines TRBV14 with TRBJ2-7, with 12 bases identical to TRBD2. Unmatched junction bases numbered 16, after V lost 1 base and J lost 9 bases. This CDR3 is 18 amino acids long. In germline, CDR1 is SGHDN, CDR2 FVKESK. The CDR3 loop reads CASSQGLAGVTTYDVQYF. DNA for the CDR3: TGTGCCAGCAGCCAAGGACTAGCGGGAGTCACCACATACGACGTGCAGTACTTC.

The V gene is TRBV27, the J gene TRBJ2-1; tentative D call: TRBD1 (6 bases). The CDR3 loop spans 15 amino acids. CDR1 MNHEY and CDR2 SMNVEV come from the germline V gene (reference sequence). V lost 6 bases and J lost 1, with 13 bases in between. Here the CDR3 DNA reads TGTGCCAGCAGCCCTAGGGGGTGGTCCTACAATGAGCAGTTCTTC. Protein sequence: CASSPRGWSYNEQFF.

The chain couples TRBV4-2 to TRBJ2-5; D is unresolved. From germline, CDR1 is LGHNA and CDR2 YNFKEQ. The CDR3 is 16 amino acids. Trimming took 3 bases from V and 2 from J, leaving 16 bases between them. This CDR3 reads CASSQETTGFQETQYF. CDR3 DNA sequence: TGTGCCAGCAGCCAGGAGACGACGGGTTTTCAAGAGACCCAGTACTTC.

The V call is TRBV2, the J call TRBJ2-2; 8 nucleotides match TRBD2. Trimming took 7 bases from V and 3 from J; bases not matched to a gene: 4. Germline V gene sequence: CDR1 SNHLY, CDR2 FYNNEI. This CDR3 region has 14 residues. CDR3 nucleotide sequence: TGTGCCAGCACCGTTAGCGGGGACACCGGGGAGCTGTTTTTT. It codes for CASTVSGDTGELFF.

This clone came up once. The gene calls are TRBV11-3 and TRBJ1-1, with TRBD1 matching 9 bases. V trimming: 5 bases; J trimming: 5 bases; junction bases outside the gene matches: 3. The CDR3 totals 13 residues. Germline V gene lookup returns CDR1 SGHNT and CDR2 YENEEA. The chain's CDR3 is CASSVGQGTEAFF. Here the CDR3 DNA reads TGTGCCAGCAGCGTAGGACAGGGGACTGAAGCTTTCTTT.

The rearrangement joins TRBV19 to TRBJ2-1, with 8 bases matching TRBD1. This CDR3 is built from 16 residues. Germline CDR1 reads LNHDA; CDR2 reads SQIVND (reference sequence). With V trimmed by 2 bases and J by 2 bases, 5 bases remained unmatched. CDR3 protein: CASSIIGQGAYNEQFF. The CDR3 nucleotides are TGTGCCAGTAGTATAATCGGACAGGGTGCCTACAATGAGCAGTTCTTC.

This sequence joins TRBV11-2 and TRBJ2-7; no clear D gene. The length of the CDR3 is 12 residues. Deletions cut 1 base from V and 4 bases from J, with 5 bases between. In germline, CDR1 is SGHAT, CDR2 FQNNGV. CDR3 DNA sequence: TGTGCCAGCAGCTTAGGGATATACGAGCAGTACTTC. It translates to CASSLGIYEQYF. The complete variable domain, with remaining parts taken from reference TRBV11-2 and TRBJ2-7, reads EAGVAQSPRYKIIEKRQSVAFWCNPISGHATLYWYQQILGQGPKLLIQFQNNGVVDDSQLPKDRFSAERLKGVDSTLKIQPAKLEDSAVYLCASSLGIYEQYFGPGTRLTVT.

The CDR3 loop reads CASRETGAFNQPQHF. The CDR3 nucleotides are TGTGCCAGCAGAGAAACAGGGGCGTTCAATCAGCCCCAGCATTTT. This chain links TRBV6-6 with TRBJ1-5, with 7 bases identical to TRBD1. Germline trimming cut 6 bases from V and 3 bases from J; bases unmatched to any gene: 8. The germline V gene encodes CDR1 MNHNY and CDR2 SVGAGI (reference sequence). The CDR3 is 15 residues long.

This clone was detected only a few times. The chain uses TRBV27 and TRBJ1-1, with D possibly matching TRBD1 (5 bases). Germline lookup yields CDR1 MNHEY and CDR2 SMNVEV (reference sequence). The CDR3 extends over 15 amino acids. V dropped 3 bases and J dropped 5 bases, with 16 bases sitting between them. The CDR3: CASSLAPRGRTEAFF. The CDR3 DNA sequence: TGTGCCAGCAGTTTGGCTCCCCGGGGCCGGACTGAAGCTTTCTTT.

This rearrangement joins TRBV27 to TRBJ2-1; D call uncertain. The ends were cut back, 3 bases at V and 3 bases at J, with 15 bases in the middle. This CDR3 comprises 16 residues. The germline CDR1 and CDR2 sequences are MNHEY and SMNVEV (reference sequence). CDR3 coding DNA: TGTGCCAGCAGTTTTGGGTACATGGGTAACTACAATGAGCAGTTCTTC. Its translation: CASSFGYMGNYNEQFF.

The V and J genes are TRBV9 and TRBJ2-3, with 11 bases that match TRBD1. Germline assignment: CDR1 SGDLS and CDR2 YYNGEE. V was pared by 4 bases and J by 7 bases, with 11 bases of the junction left unmatched. The CDR3 totals 16 residues. Written as DNA, the CDR3 is TGTGCCAGCAGCACCCCGGGACAGGGGGTAGATTATACGCAGTATTTT. Its translation is CASSTPGQGVDYTQYF.

The rearrangement links TRBV9 to TRBJ2-7; a weak D match, TRBD1 (6 bases). The V end lost 3 bases, the J end lost 1 base, and 8 bases lay between the germline ends. CDR1 is SGDLS and CDR2 is YYNGEE in the germline V gene. The CDR3 spans 13 residues. The CDR3 DNA follows: TGTGCCAGCAGCGGACAGGCGTCCTACGAGCAGTACTTC. Protein sequence: CASSGQASYEQYF.

This clone was recorded once. The gene calls are TRBV7-9 and TRBJ1-5; 7 nucleotides line up with TRBD1. CDR1 is SEHNR, CDR2 FQNEAQ, per germline (reference sequence). V lost 3 bases and J lost 8; bases outside the gene matches: 4. The CDR3 extends over 13 amino acids. The CDR3 loop reads CASSFRGGEPQHF. CDR3 DNA sequence: TGTGCCAGCAGCTTTAGAGGGGGCGAGCCCCAGCATTTT.

The CDR3 sequence is CASSLNVAVEQFF. The CDR3 nucleotides are TGTGCCAGCAGCTTAAATGTGGCGGTCGAGCAGTTCTTC. The chain combines TRBV7-3 with TRBJ2-1; the D is unclear. Trimming took 1 base from V and 10 from J, leaving 11 bases between them. Per the germline V gene, CDR1 is SGHTA and CDR2 is FQGTGA. The CDR3 is 13 residues long.

The sample holds one count of this clone. The J gene is TRBJ1-2, the V gene TRBV28, with TRBD1 matching 11 bases. There are 16 residues in the CDR3. Germline loops: CDR1 MDHEN, CDR2 SYDVKM. The ends lost 6 bases at V and 7 bases at J; junction bases unmatched: 13. This CDR3 reads CASRLGQGTGGGGYTF. In DNA, the CDR3 is TGTGCCAGCAGGTTGGGGCAGGGGACAGGGGGAGGTGGCTACACCTTC.

The J gene is TRBJ2-5, the V gene TRBV5-1, with D unresolved. Germline lookup yields CDR1 SGHRS and CDR2 YFSETQ. Trimming took 0 bases from V and 6 from J, leaving 15 bases between them. The CDR3 runs to 15 residues. CDR3 DNA: TGCGCCAGCAGCTTGGAAGTGAGGACGGCCAAGACCCAGTACTTC. This translates into CASSLEVRTAKTQYF.

This clone was recorded a few times. The rearrangement joins TRBV6-5 to TRBJ2-7; D not certain. There are 12 residues in the CDR3. Germline V gives CDR1 MNHEY, CDR2 SVGAGI. Deletions cut 6 bases from V and 5 bases from J, with 11 bases between. CDR3 DNA: TGTGCCAGCAGACAGCCCGGGCACGAGCAGTACTTC. This gives the protein CASRQPGHEQYF.

The chain has TRBV19 and TRBJ1-1, with D tentatively TRBD1 (5 bases). Germline-derived CDR1 and CDR2 are LNHDA and SQIVND (reference sequence). V dropped 2 bases and J dropped 1 base, with 11 bases sitting between them. The CDR3 is 15 residues long. Written as DNA, the CDR3 is TGTGCCAGTAGTATATCGGGGGGAGGGAACACTGAAGCTTTCTTT. It encodes CASSISGGGNTEAFF.

The chain couples TRBV25-1 to TRBJ1-4; D might be TRBD1 (5 bases). The germline CDR1 and CDR2 sequences are MGHDK and SYGVNS. Trimming cost V 1 base and J 5 bases, with 14 bases left between them. This CDR3 has 16 amino acids. This CDR3 is CASSEFWDGPNEKLFF. The CDR3 bases are TGTGCCAGCAGTGAATTTTGGGACGGCCCCAATGAAAAACTGTTTTTT.

This clone was observed once. The rearrangement uses TRBV6-5 and TRBJ2-1, with 10 bases lining up with TRBD2. V shed 6 bases, J shed 9 bases, and the junction held 8 bases outside the gene matches. The CDR3 has 14 amino acids. CDR1 and CDR2 (germline): MNHEY, SVGAGI. CDR3 DNA sequence: TGTGCCAGCAGGGGAAGCGGGAGGGTTAGTGAGCAGTTCTTC. Its protein product is CASRGSGRVSEQFF.

The chain joins TRBV15 to TRBJ2-1; 7 positions match TRBD2. This CDR3 comprises 15 residues. The germline CDR1 and CDR2 sequences are LNHNV and YYDKDF (reference sequence). V lost 0 bases to trimming and J lost 4 bases; unmatched junction nucleotides: 3. CDR3 DNA: TGTGCCACCAGCAGAGAGCGGGAGAATTACAATGAGCAGTTCTTC. This encodes CATSRERENYNEQFF.

J is TRBJ1-5 and V is TRBV28; 8 nucleotides align to TRBD1. The CDR3 spans 16 residues. The germline gives CDR1 MDHEN, CDR2 SYDVKM. With V trimmed by 5 bases and J by 2 bases, 8 bases remained unmatched. CDR3 sequence (DNA): TGTGCCAGCAGTCCGCCGCAGGGGGCAGGCAATCAGCCCCAGCATTTT. It yields the protein CASSPPQGAGNQPQHF. Full variable domain (outside the CDR3, taken from reference TRBV28 and TRBJ1-5): DVKVTQSSRYLVKRTGEKVFLECVQDMDHENMFWYRQDPGLGLRLIYFSYDVKMKEKGDIPEGYSVSREKKERFSLILESASTNQTSMYLCASSPPQGAGNQPQHFGDGTRLSIL.

This sequence joins TRBV6-4 and TRBJ2-1; possibly TRBD2 for D (8 bases). CDR3 size: 14 residues. CDR1 is MRHNA, CDR2 SNTAGT, per germline. Trimming took off 4 bases at V and 6 bases at J, with 13 bases between the two ends. The CDR3 reads CASSVREGANEQFF. DNA of the CDR3: TGTGCCAGCAGTGTCCGGGAGGGGGCCAATGAGCAGTTCTTC.

This chain uses TRBV15 with TRBJ1-5, with TRBD1 as a possible D gene (6 bases). Trimming pared 1 base from V and 6 bases from J, leaving 13 bases between. Germline lookup yields CDR1 LNHNV and CDR2 YYDKDF (reference sequence). This CDR3 is built from 15 residues. This chain's CDR3 is CATSRGRQAVQPQHF. CDR3 DNA sequence: TGTGCCACCAGCAGAGGACGACAGGCCGTTCAGCCCCAGCATTTT.

The table lists this clone with a few counts. The chain links TRBV9 to TRBJ1-1; D remains unclear. Germline-derived CDR1 and CDR2 are SGDLS and YYNGEE. Trimming removed 3 bases at V and 0 bases at J, with 9 bases between. CDR3 length: 14 amino acids. The CDR3 sequence: CASSATPMNTEAFF. DNA for the CDR3: TGTGCCAGCAGCGCGACACCCATGAACACTGAAGCTTTCTTT.

The chain couples TRBV4-2 to TRBJ1-5; D may be TRBD1 (5 bases). The CDR3 runs to 12 residues. The V gene lost 6 bases and the J gene lost 11 bases, with 14 bases spanning the gap. Germline V lookup: CDR1 LGHNA, CDR2 YNFKEQ. In DNA form, the CDR3 reads TGTGCCAGCAGACCGGACGGAGGGGCCCAGCATTTT. Protein sequence: CASRPDGGAQHF.

The chain couples TRBV5-6 to TRBJ2-3; TRBD2 is a possible D gene (6 bases). The CDR3 spans 16 residues. Germline CDR1 is SGHDT and CDR2 is YYEEEE. The V and J ends lost 0 bases and 1 base respectively, with 12 bases between them. In DNA, the CDR3 is TGTGCCAGCAGCTTGGTGGCTAGCGTACGCACAGATACGCAGTATTTT. Residues: CASSLVASVRTDTQYF. Filled out from reference TRBV5-6 and TRBJ2-3, the complete variable domain reads DAGVTQSPTHLIKTRGQQVTLRCSPKSGHDTVSWYQQALGQGPQFIFQYYEEEERQRGNFPDRFSGHQFPNYSSELNVNALLLGDSALYLCASSLVASVRTDTQYFGPGTRLTVL.

The chain links TRBV5-1 to TRBJ2-1; D gene ambiguous. Trimming took 0 bases from V and 6 from J, leaving 13 bases between them. CDR1 is SGHRS, CDR2 YFSETQ, per germline. The length of the CDR3 is 15 residues. The CDR3 loop reads CASSLAGLDGNEQFF. The CDR3 DNA reads as TGCGCCAGCAGCTTGGCCGGTCTAGACGGCAATGAGCAGTTCTTC.